Described below is a single T cell receptor (beta chain) sequence and its context. It was with 60 Vbeta and 13 Jbeta primers that the PCR ran. Method: immunoSEQ multiplex PCR; TCRdb's copy keeps in-frame clones and lacks some. The table includes about 180,000 clones, around four fifths detected once. Germline V CDR1 and CDR2: KGHSH, LQKENI. The ends lost 4 bases at V and 7 bases at J; junction bases unmatched: 10. The CDR3 has 15 amino acids. These data are taken from a study of cytomegalovirus exposure and HLA in healthy donors. The receptor was isolated from a young man in good health and CMV-seronegative. The chain links TRBV18 to TRBJ1-5; 7 bases align to TRBD1. What was sequenced was PBMCs. CDR3 sequence (DNA): TGTGCCAGCTCACGTGCGGGACAGCATAAGCAGCCCCAGCATTTT. This sequence encodes CASSRAGQHKQPQHF.